Here is one TCR beta chain with its context. Data came from immunoSEQ multiplex PCR; TCRdb stores just in-frame clones and leaves some out. Seen here are about 49,000 clones, more than 85% observed once, and the top ten hold 5.5% to 6%. The V and J ends lost 6 bases and 5 bases respectively, with 16 bases between them. The germline gives CDR1 SEHNR, CDR2 FQNEAQ (reference sequence). This CDR3 has 14 amino acids. These data belong to a study of T cell changes during pregnancy in multiple sclerosis. The V call is TRBV7-9, the J call TRBJ1-1; weak D call: TRBD1 (6 bases). The input for sequencing was CD8+ T cells from peripheral blood mononuclear cells, taken in the first trimester of pregnancy. The origin of this receptor is a female donor with multiple sclerosis, enrolled in a pregnancy study. The CDR3 bases are TGTGCCAGCAGGGACGTGGGGGCGCGGACTGAAGCTTTCTTT. Its protein is CASRDVGARTEAFF. The variable domain in full, with the rest retrieved from reference TRBV7-9 and TRBJ1-1, is DTGVSQNPRHKITKRGQNVTFRCDPISEHNRLYWYRQTLGQGPEFLTYFQNEAQLEKSRLLSDRFSAERPKGSFSTLEIQRTEQGDSAMYLCASRDVGARTEAFFGQGTRLTVV.